The 28 T cell receptor beta chains listed next were all sequenced from one sample in a study of cytomegalovirus exposure and HLA in healthy donors. The table came from immunoSEQ multiplex PCR; TCRdb's copy has only in-frame clones and leaves some out. The table includes 150,000 to 200,000 clones, 75% to 90% detected once. Sequences were obtained from PBMCs. All receptors derive from a man younger than 35 in good health and CMV-seropositive.

The chain has TRBV27 and TRBJ2-1; no clear D. Germline CDR1 is MNHEY and CDR2 is SMNVEV (reference sequence). CDR3 length equals 17 residues. Trimming pared 0 bases from V and 1 base from J, leaving 13 bases between. The CDR3 nucleotides are TGTGCCAGCAGTTTATCTATCCCGGCGGTTTCCTACAATGAGCAGTTCTTC. As protein: CASSLSIPAVSYNEQFF.

V gene TRBV11-2 combines with J gene TRBJ1-2; 7 nucleotides match TRBD1. With 5 bases clipped from V and 6 bases from J, the junction kept 15 bases outside the gene matches. The germline gives CDR1 SGHAT, CDR2 FQNNGV. The CDR3 runs 16 residues. For the CDR3, the DNA is TGTGCCAGCAGCGTTTTGACAGGGCGAGGGGCGGATGGCTACACCTTC. Protein sequence: CASSVLTGRGADGYTF.

The rearrangement joins TRBV7-9 to TRBJ1-6; D remains unclear. Germline V gene sequence: CDR1 SEHNR, CDR2 FQNEAQ (reference sequence). This CDR3 region has 14 residues. Trimming shortened V by 10 bases and J by 5 bases, and 15 bases separated the two germline ends. The CDR3 loop reads CATSGRSDNSPLHF. The CDR3 DNA follows: TGTGCCACTTCCGGTCGGTCGGATAATTCACCCCTCCACTTT. Full variable domain (rest looked up from reference TRBV7-9 and TRBJ1-6): DTGVSQNPRHKITKRGQNVTFRCDPISEHNRLYWYRQTLGQGPEFLTYFQNEAQLEKSRLLSDRFSAERPKGSFSTLEIQRTEQGDSAMYLCATSGRSDNSPLHFGNGTRLTVT.

Only one count was recorded for this clone. The rearrangement joins TRBV2 to TRBJ2-1; 9 positions agree with TRBD2. This CDR3 is 17 amino acids long. Trimming at V came to 6 bases and at J to 0 bases, leaving 9 bases not matched to a gene. Germline CDR1 reads SNHLY; CDR2 reads FYNNEI. The CDR3 sequence: CASRGWASGDSYNEQFF. CDR3 nucleotide sequence: TGTGCCAGCAGGGGATGGGCTAGCGGGGACTCCTACAATGAGCAGTTCTTC.

The rearrangement uses TRBV28 and TRBJ2-7; no reliable D call. The germline V gene has CDR1 MDHEN and CDR2 SYDVKM. Trimming removed 7 bases from V and 1 base from J, with 17 bases in between. CDR3 length: 15 residues. The CDR3 protein is CASTPAARSSYEQYF. For the CDR3, the DNA is TGTGCCAGCACCCCCGCGGCTCGGTCATCCTACGAGCAGTACTTC.

This clone was observed a few times. The V call is TRBV6-1, the J call TRBJ2-7; 8 positions match TRBD1. The CDR3 sequence is 14 residues long. Trimming removed 10 bases from V and 4 bases from J; junction bases left unmatched: 12. CDR1 is MNHNS, CDR2 SASEGT, per germline. This CDR3 is CATRSGGRSYEQYF. CDR3 coding DNA: TGTGCCACGAGGTCAGGGGGCCGGTCGTACGAGCAGTACTTC.

The chain is built from TRBV23-1 and TRBJ2-7; 10 bases align to TRBD1. TRBV23-1 is assigned to the ORF class and has an uncertain function. The CDR3 has 17 residues. The V and J ends lost 6 bases and 3 bases, in that order; junction bases with no gene match: 14. As DNA, the CDR3 is TGCGCCAGCAGCCCCCCTGCGACGGGACAGGGGTGCTACGAGCAGTACTTC. This sequence encodes CASSPPATGQGCYEQYF.

This chain joins TRBV9 and TRBJ2-1; 7 bases map to TRBD1. The V and J ends lost 3 bases and 5 bases, in that order; junction bases with no gene match: 8. Germline lookup yields CDR1 SGDLS and CDR2 YYNGEE. The CDR3 has 15 amino acids. The CDR3 region has the DNA TGTGCCAGCAGCGACCGTTCCGGGACAGACAATGAGCAGTTCTTC. Its translation is CASSDRSGTDNEQFF.

V usage is TRBV5-1 and J usage is TRBJ1-3, with D uncertain. The V and J ends lost 2 bases and 0 bases respectively, with 6 bases between them. Germline assignment: CDR1 SGHRS and CDR2 YFSETQ. The CDR3 totals 14 residues. In nucleotides, the CDR3 is TGCGCCAGCAGCTTAGCGAACTCTGGAAACACCATATATTTT. Amino acids: CASSLANSGNTIYF.

The CDR3 DNA follows: TGTGCCAGGGGGTGGGGGACTAGCGGGGCGGGTGAGCAGTTCTTC. Its translation is CARGWGTSGAGEQFF. This chain joins TRBV2 and TRBJ2-1; TRBD2 matches at 13 bases. The CDR3 runs 15 residues. V gave up 9 bases and J gave up 9 bases; unmatched junction bases: 11. The germline V gene has CDR1 SNHLY and CDR2 FYNNEI.

The J gene is TRBJ2-1, the V gene TRBV27; TRBD1 aligns across 9 bases. Trimming removed 4 bases from V and 2 bases from J; junction bases left unmatched: 3. The CDR3 totals 15 residues. Germline V gene lookup returns CDR1 MNHEY and CDR2 SMNVEV (reference sequence). Here the CDR3 reads CASSSGTGPYNEQFF. The CDR3 DNA follows: TGTGCCAGCAGTTCCGGGACAGGGCCCTACAATGAGCAGTTCTTC.

This chain's CDR3 is CASGASNTGELFF. The DNA of the CDR3 is TGTGCCAGCGGGGCTTCGAACACCGGGGAGCTGTTTTTT. V gene TRBV6-5 combines with J gene TRBJ2-2, with a tentative D call TRBD1 (5 bases). With 8 bases removed from V and 0 bases from J, the gap between germline ends came to 7 bases. Per the germline V gene, CDR1 is MNHEY and CDR2 is SVGAGI. The CDR3 totals 13 residues.

DNA of the CDR3: TGTGCCAGCAGTTACGGAGGGACGCAGCCCCAGCATTTT. Its protein is CASSYGGTQPQHF. The chain has TRBV6-6 and TRBJ1-5, with D maybe TRBD1 (5 bases). Trimming stripped 2 bases from V and 7 bases from J, with 9 bases between. The CDR3 length is 13 residues. Germline V gene data show CDR1 as MNHNY and CDR2 as SVGAGI (reference sequence).

The chain employs TRBV18 and TRBJ1-6; weak D call: TRBD1 (6 bases). V dropped 2 bases and J dropped 6 bases, with 14 bases sitting between them. Germline CDR1 is KGHSH and CDR2 is LQKENI. CDR3 length: 16 amino acids. The CDR3 coding sequence is TGTGCCAGCTCACCATATACAGGGTTGAGTAATTCACCCCTCCACTTT. Protein sequence: CASSPYTGLSNSPLHF.

V is TRBV11-3 and J is TRBJ1-1; the D is unclear. This CDR3 region has 13 residues. Trimming stripped 1 base from V and 4 bases from J, with 7 bases between. From germline, CDR1 is SGHNT and CDR2 YENEEA. DNA of the CDR3: TGTGCCAGCAGCTTAGGAGGTCCCACTGAAGCTTTCTTT. This translates into CASSLGGPTEAFF.

The CDR3 here is CSVEEGLAGYTDTQYF. The CDR3 coding sequence is TGCAGCGTTGAAGAAGGACTAGCGGGTTACACAGATACGCAGTATTTT. The chain has TRBV29-1 and TRBJ2-3, with TRBD2 matching over 11 bases. J gave up 2 bases and V 0 bases, and 4 bases lay outside the gene matches. Germline assignment: CDR1 SQVTM and CDR2 ANQGSEA. The length of the CDR3 is 16 residues.

The J gene is TRBJ1-6, the V gene TRBV12-2; TRBD1 reflects the table's D call only, with no check against the DNA. TRBV12-2 has pseudogene status. CDR3 length: 18 residues. The CDR3 nucleotides are TGTGCAAGTCGCTTGGACACAGGGATCGAGCCCTATAATTCACCCCTCCACTTT. It specifies CASRLDTGIEPYNSPLHF.

The chain couples TRBV11-3 to TRBJ2-3; 7 bases fit TRBD2. After removal of 4 bases from V and 4 bases from J, the junction contained 8 bases not matched to a gene. CDR1 and CDR2 (germline): SGHNT, YENEEA. The CDR3 consists of 15 residues. The chain's CDR3 is CASSSSGVRADTQYF. CDR3 DNA sequence: TGTGCCAGCAGCTCGAGCGGGGTTAGGGCAGATACGCAGTATTTT.

This rearrangement joins TRBV28 to TRBJ2-2, with 9 positions matching TRBD2. From germline, CDR1 is MDHEN and CDR2 SYDVKM. Trimming cost V 5 bases and J 8 bases; bases outside gene matches: 15. There are 17 residues in the CDR3. Here the CDR3 DNA reads TGTGCCAGCAGTCCAGTAATGGGACTAGCACGGAGGGGGGAGCTGTTTTTT. Translated: CASSPVMGLARRGELFF.

Points on this clone: The sample carries other DNA sequences with the same CDR3. CDR3 sequence reads: CASSVAGSTDTQYF. DNA for the CDR3: TGTGCCAGCAGCGTAGCGGGGAGCACAGATACGCAGTATTTT. This chain links TRBV9 with TRBJ2-3; weak D call: TRBD2 (5 bases). Trimming removed 0 bases from V and 0 bases from J, with 5 bases in between. This CDR3 contains 14 residues. Germline CDR1 reads SGDLS; CDR2 reads YYNGEE.

V and J are TRBV7-8 and TRBJ2-1, with TRBD2 matching over 8 bases. Germline CDR1 SGHVS, CDR2 FQNEAQ. The CDR3 has 16 residues. With V trimmed by 3 bases and J by 5 bases, 9 bases remained unmatched. The chain's CDR3 is CASSFFVGGVNNEQFF. Here the CDR3 DNA reads TGTGCCAGCAGCTTTTTCGTCGGGGGGGTGAACAATGAGCAGTTCTTC.

V gene TRBV7-6 combines with J gene TRBJ2-3; 8 nucleotides match TRBD1. There are 16 residues in the CDR3. The junction had 7 bases not matched to a gene; V was cut back by 5 bases and J by 0 bases. The germline V gene has CDR1 SGHVS and CDR2 FNYEAQ. The CDR3 DNA reads TGTGCCAGCAGCGATGGACAGGGTGGGAGCACAGATACGCAGTATTTT. It translates to CASSDGQGGSTDTQYF.

The chain uses TRBV19 and TRBJ2-7; D not certain. In germline, CDR1 is LNHDA, CDR2 SQIVND (reference sequence). The CDR3 is 13 residues long. Trimming cost V 3 bases and J 4 bases, with 10 bases left between them. The chain's CDR3 is CASSIDIGYEQYF. The CDR3 nucleotides read TGTGCCAGTAGTATCGACATTGGATACGAGCAGTACTTC.

The chain links TRBV5-5 to TRBJ2-7; weak D call: TRBD1 (6 bases). The V end lost 4 bases, the J end lost 6 bases, and 11 bases lay between the germline ends. Germline-derived CDR1 and CDR2 are SGHKS and YYEKEE (reference sequence). The CDR3 consists of 12 residues. CDR3 loop: CASSQTGLEQYF. CDR3 DNA sequence: TGTGCCAGCAGCCAGACAGGTCTCGAGCAGTACTTC. Full variable domain (missing parts from reference TRBV5-5 and TRBJ2-7): DAGVTQSPTHLIKTRGQQVTLRCSPISGHKSVSWYQQVLGQGPQFIFQYYEKEERGRGNFPDRFSARQFPNYSSELNVNALLLGDSALYLCASSQTGLEQYFGPGTRLTVT.

The V call is TRBV28, the J call TRBJ1-2; D may be TRBD1 (5 bases). Trimming left V 10 bases short and J 2 bases short, with 14 bases between. Per germline, CDR1 MDHEN and CDR2 SYDVKM. This CDR3 is 13 amino acids long. CDR3 in amino acids: CATWERGNYGYTF. CDR3 DNA: TGTGCCACCTGGGAGCGGGGGAACTATGGCTACACCTTC.

The rearrangement links TRBV9 to TRBJ2-5, with D unclear. The V end lost 4 bases, the J end lost 0 bases, and 16 bases lay between the germline ends. The CDR3 spans 16 residues. From germline, CDR1 is SGDLS and CDR2 YYNGEE. This CDR3 is CASSPDRVSHQETQYF. The CDR3 DNA reads TGTGCCAGCAGCCCCGACCGGGTTAGCCACCAAGAGACCCAGTACTTC.

The chain is built from TRBV5-4 and TRBJ2-1, with 8 nucleotides matching TRBD2. The V and J ends lost 10 bases and 3 bases, in that order; junction bases with no gene match: 9. The CDR3 extends over 14 amino acids. The germline gives CDR1 SGHNT, CDR2 YYREEE (reference sequence). CDR3 in amino acids: CAGGSSGHYNEQFF. As DNA, the CDR3 is TGTGCCGGGGGGTCTAGCGGGCACTACAATGAGCAGTTCTTC.

The V gene is TRBV10-1, the J gene TRBJ1-1; 8 bases align to TRBD1. CDR3 length: 13 residues. Germline CDR1 WNHNN, CDR2 SYGVQD (reference sequence). The J segment lost 5 bases and the V segment lost 3 bases, leaving 2 bases of the junction unmatched. CDR3 nucleotides: TGCGCCAGCAGTGAAACAGGGGGGACTGAAGCTTTCTTT. It translates to CASSETGGTEAFF.